The rows below give T cell receptor beta chains drawn from one sample of a study of T cell responses to AZD1222 COVID-19 vaccine. Data came from immunoSEQ multiplex PCR; TCRdb stores just in-frame clones and leaves some out. The sample consists of 130,000 or so clones, about 91% of them appearing once. Sequenced here: peripheral blood, sampled 28 days after the second AZD1222 dose. These receptors were collected from an adult who received the AZD1222 COVID-19 vaccine. Each CDR3 is given with its conserved first and last residue. D genes are given only for firm matches. Clone size is not always given. Where it is, it says once, few, many or a class for expanded clones.

d_call clone_size j_call v_call cdr3_aa cdr3_nt
- - TRBJ2-1 TRBV6-2/TRBV6-3 CASSYLAGHTSSYNEQFF TGTGCCAGCAGTTACTTGGCGGGACACACTAGCTCCTACAATGAGCAGTTCTTC
- - TRBJ2-5 TRBV9 CASSVLTGTSQTQYF TGTGCCAGCAGCGTATTAACTGGGACCTCGCAGACCCAGTACTTC
- - TRBJ1-1 TRBV18 CASSPALQVMNTEAFF TGTGCCAGCTCACCAGCTCTACAGGTAATGAACACTGAAGCTTTCTTT
- - TRBJ2-2 TRBV5-1 CASSLDDTGELFF TGCGCCAGCAGCCTGGACGACACCGGGGAGCTGTTTTTT
TRBD2 - TRBJ2-2 TRBV5-1 CASSLAPGGTKTGELFF TGCGCCAGCAGCTTGGCCCCGGGAGGTACCAAAACCGGGGAGCTGTTTTTT
- - TRBJ2-2 TRBV6-6 CASSLSGTGELFF TGTGCCAGCAGTTTGTCGGGCACCGGGGAGCTGTTTTTT
TRBD2 - TRBJ2-3 TRBV9 CASSVASGGGDTQYF TGTGCCAGCAGCGTAGCTAGCGGGGGGGGAGATACGCAGTATTTT
- - TRBJ2-7 TRBV20-1 CSATVYKQQYF TGCAGTGCTACAGTTTATAAACAGCAGTACTTC
- - TRBJ2-3 TRBV3-1/TRBV3-2 CASSQRRIGVTDTQYF TGTGCCAGCAGCCAAAGGCGAATCGGGGTAACAGATACGCAGTATTTT
TRBD2 - TRBJ2-1 TRBV18 CASSPFFWTSANNEQFF TGTGCCAGCTCACCATTTTTTTGGACTAGCGCAAACAATGAGCAGTTCTTC
- - TRBJ1-1 TRBV19 CASSIREAATEAFF TGTGCCAGTAGTATAAGGGAGGCGGCCACTGAAGCTTTCTTT
TRBD2 - TRBJ2-5 TRBV5-1 CASRPGLAGETQYF TGCGCCAGCAGGCCGGGACTAGCGGGAGAGACCCAGTACTTC
- - TRBJ2-5 TRBV9 CASSATSSHQETQYF TGTGCCAGCAGCGCCACTAGTAGTCACCAAGAGACCCAGTACTTC
- - TRBJ1-1 TRBV6-4 CASSERAHTEAFF TGTGCCAGCAGTGAGAGGGCCCACACTGAAGCTTTCTTT
TRBD1 - TRBJ1-2 TRBV7-2 CASSLDGQGTSGYTF TGTGCCAGCAGCTTAGACGGACAGGGGACTTCTGGCTACACCTTC
TRBD1 - TRBJ1-6 TRBV29-1 CSVRQGTDSPLHF TGCAGCGTCAGACAGGGGACTGATTCACCCCTCCACTTT
TRBD2 - TRBJ2-3 TRBV12-5 CASGLRLAGPDTQYF TGTGCTAGTGGTTTGCGACTAGCGGGACCAGATACGCAGTATTTT
- - TRBJ1-4 TRBV4-1 CASSFRDTATNEKLFF TGCGCCAGCAGCTTTCGGGACACCGCAACTAATGAAAAACTGTTTTTT
- once TRBJ1-1 TRBV18 CASSLDGRELNTEAFF TGTGCCAGCTCACTCGACGGAAGAGAGCTGAACACTGAAGCTTTCTTT
- - TRBJ1-4 TRBV19 CASTQVGGEKLFF TGTGCCAGTACGCAGGTTGGAGGGGAAAAACTGTTTTTT
- - TRBJ1-5 TRBV19 CASRRGSTQPQHF TGTGCCAGTAGGAGAGGGAGCACTCAGCCCCAGCATTTT
- once TRBJ2-1 TRBV4-3 CASSQDSNRGAATYNEQFF TGCGCCAGCAGCCAAGACTCGAACAGAGGAGCAGCAACCTACAATGAGCAGTTCTTC
- - TRBJ1-3 TRBV30 CAWSISSGNTIYF TGTGCCTGGAGTATAAGCTCTGGAAACACCATATATTTT
- - TRBJ1-5 TRBV12-3/TRBV12-4 CASTHREGQPQHF TGTGCCAGCACTCACAGGGAAGGTCAGCCCCAGCATTTT
TRBD1 - TRBJ2-5 TRBV10-1 CASSAITGGKETQYF TGCGCCAGCAGTGCGATTACAGGGGGAAAAGAGACCCAGTACTTC
- - TRBJ1-2 TRBV19 CASSIDGTKAYGYTF TGTGCCAGTAGTATAGACGGGACAAAAGCCTATGGCTACACCTTC